This T cell receptor (beta chain) originates from a study of OX40 agonist ivuxolimab in advanced cancers. Overall study: The eligibility criteria allowed prior anti-PD-1, anti-PD-L1 or anti-CTLA-4 therapy, and around 38% had some. Partial responses were achieved by three patients, one with hepatocellular carcinoma and two with cutaneous melanoma. General observations from the study: Expanded clones belonging to CD8+ T cells outnumbered, on average, those of CD4+.

V gave up 2 bases and J gave up 1 base, with 13 bases separating them. Germline V gives CDR1 SGHTA, CDR2 FQGTGA. The CDR3 spans 16 residues. Using immunoSEQ multiplex PCR, the repertoire was profiled, and TCRdb retains in-frame clones only, with some absent. Of 20,000 to 30,000 clones in the sample, more than 70% were seen once. Concerning this clone: The antigen is unknown.

V gene TRBV7-3 combines with J gene TRBJ2-3; D might be TRBD1 or TRBD2, each matching 5 bases. The sample consisted of CD4+ or CD8+ T cells sorted from blood, taken in a trial of the OX40 agonist ivuxolimab. The clonotype comes from an adult with an advanced solid tumor such as melanoma, head and neck, liver or kidney cancer. CDR3 sequence reads: CASSLGWGSGTDTQYF. CDR3 DNA sequence: TGTGCCAGCAGCTTAGGTTGGGGGTCGGGCACAGATACGCAGTATTTT.